This is a list of T cell receptor beta chains from one sample in a study of T cells after yellow fever vaccination. TCRdb used MiXCR to reprocess the 5' RACE reads, holding one entry per CDR3 protein. This repertoire shows under 250,000 distinct CDR3 sequences, 3.2% found once; its top ten account for under 3.5%. The sequencing used CD4+ T cells sorted from PBMCs, collected 10 days after the yellow fever booster vaccination. Source of these receptors: a man aged 18 to 29 who received the YFV17D yellow fever vaccine. Both conserved end residues are part of each CDR3. D genes are given only for firm matches. Clone sizes are given selectively: once, few, many, or a class where the clone is expanded.

TRBJ1-4 TRBV3-1 16 NA NA TGTGCCAGCAGCCCCTATCCCCGCAGGGCTAATGAAAAACTGTTTTTT CASSPYPRRANEKLFF
TRBJ2-5 TRBV5-5 14 TRBD2 many TGTGCCAGCAGCTTGGCTAGCGGTCAAGAGACCCAGTACTTC CASSLASGQETQYF
TRBJ2-1 TRBV20-1 17 TRBD1 many TGCAGTGCTAGTTCGGCTACTTTACAGGGGGCTCAGGATGAGCAGTTCTTC CSASSATLQGAQDEQFF
TRBJ1-4 TRBV4-1 13 NA NA TGCGCCAGCAGCCAAGCGTTGAGGGAAAAACTGTTTTTT CASSQALREKLFF
TRBJ2-1 TRBV5-1 14 NA many TGCGCCAGCAGCTTAGGGGATTACTACAATGAGCAGTTCTTC CASSLGDYYNEQFF
TRBJ1-5 TRBV20-1 14 NA few TGCAGTGCTAGCACATGGGGTCAGGGTCAGCCCCAGCATTTT CSASTWGQGQPQHF
TRBJ2-1 TRBV7-9 13 TRBD1 NA TGTGCCAGCAGCTCGACAGGGAACAATGAGCAGTTCTTC CASSSTGNNEQFF
TRBJ1-2 TRBV9 13 NA many TGTGCCAGCAGGAAGAACGACGGGTATGGCTACACCTTC CASRKNDGYGYTF
TRBJ1-5 TRBV7-4 16 NA NA TGTGCCAGCAGCTTAGAAGGAGGAGTTAGCAATCAGCCCCAGCATTTT CASSLEGGVSNQPQHF
TRBJ2-2 TRBV7-2 14 NA many TGTGCCAGCAGCTTAGCTTCGAACACCGGGGAGCTGTTTTTT CASSLASNTGELFF
TRBJ2-2 TRBV27 15 TRBD2 few TGTGCCAGCAGTTTATCCGGGGAGGGCACCGGGGAGCTGTTTTTT CASSLSGEGTGELFF
TRBJ2-6 TRBV5-1 15 NA NA TGCGCCAGCAGCCCCCCCTCAGGAGGGGCCAACGTCCTGACTTTC CASSPPSGGANVLTF